These 9 T cell receptor beta chains came from one sample sequenced in a study of blood T cell dynamics during melanoma immunotherapy (dated by TCRdb to about 2020). The library was produced with the immunoSEQ multiplex PCR assay. TCRdb retrieved this table from immuneACCESS and kept in-frame rearrangements only. Not all clones are present; in checked studies, unresolved V genes account for under half, and no reason is known for the remainder. The sample has approximately 11,000 clones on record, 75% to 90% of them singletons. The top ten clones comprise over 15% of the sample. The sample's time point label, in plain terms: pre-treatment baseline. The sequences come from blood, collected from a patient treated with checkpoint blockade. Receptors originate from a human donor with melanoma.

The chain joins TRBV7-2 to TRBJ1-1; possible D gene TRBD1, 6 bases. The CDR3 is 12 amino acids. Germline values: CDR1 SGHTA, CDR2 FQGNSA. The V end lost 6 bases, the J end lost 6 bases, and 11 bases lay between the germline ends. The CDR3 nucleotides read TGTGCCAGCAGTTACAGGGACGCTGAAGCTTTCTTT. Translated: CASSYRDAEAFF.

This sequence joins TRBV4-2 and TRBJ2-1; D is undetermined. Germline-derived CDR1 and CDR2 are LGHNA and YNFKEQ. Trimming took off 1 base at V and 0 bases at J, with 7 bases between the two ends. There are 15 residues in the CDR3. CDR3 DNA: TGTGCCAGCAGCCAAGGCCGCGGCTCCTACAATGAGCAGTTCTTC. It specifies CASSQGRGSYNEQFF.

The rearrangement links TRBV7-9 to TRBJ1-1, with D perhaps TRBD1 (5 bases). Looked up from germline, CDR1 is SEHNR and CDR2 is FQNEAQ (reference sequence). Trimming took 4 bases from V and 5 from J, leaving 17 bases between them. The CDR3 runs 15 residues. The CDR3 reads CASSSGTPQSTEAFF. The CDR3, as DNA: TGTGCCAGCAGCTCGGGGACGCCTCAGAGTACTGAAGCTTTCTTT.

The table lists this clone with a count of one. The chain couples TRBV7-3 to TRBJ2-6, with TRBD2 identical over 14 bases. The V gene end was trimmed by 5 bases and the J gene end by 1 base; junction bases not matched to a gene: 10. CDR3 length: 20 residues. Germline CDR1 SGHTA, CDR2 FQGTGA. This CDR3 reads CASSPKRLAGGPSGANVLTF. The CDR3 nucleotides are TGTGCCAGCAGCCCCAAGCGACTAGCGGGGGGGCCTTCTGGGGCCAACGTCCTGACTTTC. Using reference TRBV7-3 and TRBJ2-6 for the parts outside the CDR3, the full variable domain is GAGVSQTPSNKVTEKGKYVELRCDPISGHTALYWYRQSLGQGPEFLIYFQGTGAADDSGLPNDRFFAVRPEGSVSTLKIQRTERGDSAVYLCASSPKRLAGGPSGANVLTFGAGSRLTVL.

This chain links TRBV9 with TRBJ2-3; 10 bases agree with TRBD2. With 2 bases clipped from V and 4 bases from J, the junction kept 7 bases outside the gene matches. CDR3 length equals 16 residues. Germline V gene sequence: CDR1 SGDLS, CDR2 YYNGEE. The CDR3 protein is CASSVTGTSESDTQYF. For the CDR3, the DNA is TGTGCCAGCAGCGTCACCGGGACTAGCGAGTCAGATACGCAGTATTTT.

The rearrangement links TRBV7-8 to TRBJ2-2; no firm D call. The CDR3 loop spans 13 amino acids. CDR1 and CDR2 (germline): SGHVS, FQNEAQ. The V gene lost 1 base and the J gene lost 7 bases, with 7 bases spanning the gap. Here the CDR3 DNA reads TGTGCCAGCAGCTTAGTGGTTGGCGGGGAGCTGTTTTTT. Its protein product is CASSLVVGGELFF.

The CDR3 loop is CASSLIPTGTGGGGELFF. CDR3 nucleotides: TGTGCCAGCAGCTTGATTCCTACCGGGACAGGGGGCGGCGGGGAGCTGTTTTTT. This chain joins TRBV5-8 and TRBJ2-2; 12 bases are a match to TRBD1. Germline values: CDR1 SGHTS, CDR2 YDEGEE. V shed 1 base and J 7 bases; nucleotides not matched to a gene: 11. The CDR3 is made up of 18 amino acids. The full variable domain, rest sourced from reference TRBV5-8 and TRBJ2-2, is EAGVTQSPTHLIKTRGQQATLRCSPISGHTSVYWYQQALGLGLQFLLWYDEGEERNRGNFPPRFSGRQFPNYSSELNVNALELEDSALYLCASSLIPTGTGGGGELFFGEGSRLTVL.

This clone is a singleton in its sample. The V gene is TRBV5-1, the J gene TRBJ1-1, with 9 bases identical to TRBD1. The germline gives CDR1 SGHRS, CDR2 YFSETQ. The CDR3 covers 13 residues. The V segment lost 3 bases and the J segment 8 bases; nucleotides outside the gene matches: 5. This CDR3 is CASSSGQGLEAFF. Written as DNA, the CDR3 is TGCGCCAGCAGCTCCGGACAGGGGTTGGAAGCTTTCTTT. The complete variable domain, with remaining parts taken from reference TRBV5-1 and TRBJ1-1, reads KAGVTQTPRYLIKTRGQQVTLSCSPISGHRSVSWYQQTPGQGLQFLFEYFSETQRNKGNFPGRFSGRQFSNSRSEMNVSTLELGDSALYLCASSSGQGLEAFFGQGTRLTVV.

The chain couples TRBV19 to TRBJ1-6, with no clear D. Germline CDR1 and CDR2: LNHDA and SQIVND (reference sequence). This CDR3 has 18 amino acids. V was trimmed by 2 bases and J by 0 bases, leaving 14 bases between them. CDR3 nucleotide sequence: TGTGCCAGTAGTATATCAGGATCGCATTCCTCCTATAATTCACCCCTCCACTTT. Translated, it gives CASSISGSHSSYNSPLHF.